This T cell receptor beta chain is from a study of T cells expressing NK-cell markers. As for the study in general: The authors derived TCR beta repertoires from sorted CD3+CD56+NKG2C+, CD3+CD56+NKG2C- and CD3+CD56-NKG2C+ T cells. Out of eight donors sequenced, seven tested HCMV-seropositive and the remaining one seronegative.

The CDR3 covers 14 residues. Making the TCR beta cDNA relied on 5'RACE template switching with UMIs. TCRdb re-called the 5' RACE reads and shows each CDR3 protein once, DNA omitted. The sample's table shows some 500,000 distinct CDR3 sequences. The chain uses TRBV12-3 or TRBV12-4 and TRBJ2-1; lacking DNA, the TRBD1 call made by TCRdb goes unchecked. Sequencing was done on a sample of blood T cells: a sorted CD56 or NKG2C T cell subset, CD4+ or CD8+ T cells, or bulk PBMC T cells (not recorded which). This receptor was taken from a woman in her 50s in good health. The CDR3 loop is CASRHSGSLNEQFF.